This TCR beta chain was sequenced in a study of blood T cells in healthy people across ages (dated by TCRdb to 2014 to 2015). With respect to the entire study: Template switching captured roughly one uniquely barcoded TCR beta cDNA molecule per two T cells in model experiments. For two donors (one aged 18 to 29 and one aged 80 or older), the study analyzed two additional independent replicas of 1 million unique cDNA reads from the same blood draw. Using deep sequencing normalized with unique cDNA molecular identifiers, the study measured how TCR beta repertoire diversity changes with age. Donors of different ages were randomly distributed across sequencing lanes to avoid experimental bias. The donors were split into four age groups: young (average 16 years), middle-aged (roughly 39), aged (62) and long-lived (over 75). The investigation overall reported the following: Compared with the aged group, the long-lived group had more naive CD4+ T cells, fewer expanded clones and increased TCR diversity, a pattern suggesting age selection. A strong correlation was found between observed TCR beta diversity and the percentage of naive T cells measured by flow cytometry. As age increased, observed TCR beta diversity per million T cells dropped in a roughly linear way, and a significant reduction was already evident by age 40. Because profiling used bulk unsorted PBMCs, naive and antigen-experienced compartments could not be compared conclusively. Total diversity estimates from one million sequenced T cells were considered lower bounds and underestimates. Donor CMV infection status was unknown, potentially confounding age-related changes in expanded clonotypes.

The germline V gene encodes CDR1 LGHNA and CDR2 YNFKEQ. Taken from cysteine to phenylalanine, the CDR3 has 17 residues. Only the CDR3 portion is preserved as DNA: 51 bases, with reading frame beginning at the first base. Trimming costs V 0 bases and J 4 bases, and their ends lie 16 bases apart. Library preparation employed 5' RACE. Sequencing relied on an Illumina HiSeq 2500. A second PCR of roughly 7 to 11 cycles was performed with a sample-barcoded 5' primer and a J-beta primer mix. A template-switch 5' adaptor carrying 12 random nucleotides introduced a unique molecular identifier onto each TCR beta cDNA molecule. At least 2.5 million CDR3-containing paired-end reads were obtained from each sample. All of the RNA was converted into first-strand cDNA using the Mint cDNA synthesis kit, with a TRBC-specific oligonucleotide serving as the primer. After uracil-DNA glycosylase treatment, a first 18-cycle PCR used universal primers M1SS and BC2_uni_R on all cDNA. The paper's data handling went like this. Each sample was normalized by randomly selecting 1 million high-quality reads, each carrying a distinct molecular identifier. Instead of being binned into consensus sequences, reads that shared molecular identifiers were thrown out. CDR3 identification, clonotype clustering and error correction used MiTCR with a Q25 quality threshold and the strictest error-elimination algorithm. A nonparametric unseen species model with Euler transformation was used to estimate lower-bound total TCR beta diversity. TCRdb trimmed public reads at Q25 via fastp, called clones via MiXCR and kept in-frame beta chains. Each entry merges the rows of one CDR3 protein and shows their most common DNA and genes. None of the V and J calls come from the authors' own analysis; TCRdb made them. The sample table lists 600,000 to 800,000 distinct CDR3 sequences, more than 45% of them with a count of one. Approximately 13% of the sample is taken by the ten largest.

With respect to this clonotype: It lacks a known antigen. Base qualities are not recorded, but no much larger clone differs from it by a single base.

The donors were roughly 39 Caucasian individuals from Russia, aged roughly 6 to 100 years, who were systemically healthy. Roughly 10 milliliters of peripheral blood were collected from each donor into EDTA-treated Vacutainer tubes. Ficoll-Paque density-gradient centrifugation was used to isolate PBMCs, with at least 7 million per sample. Trizol reagent was used to extract total RNA from PBMCs, with at least 6 micrograms per sample. Naive CD45RAhigh/CD27high T cell percentages were measured by flow cytometry on a PBMC aliquot from every donor. The TCR sequence derives from a woman of 80 years or more in good health. The sample consisted of blood. Recombination connected TRBV4-2 to TRBJ2-1, with TRBD2 perhaps the D gene, on 6 matching bases. The sequenced DNA is TGTGCCAGCAGCCAAGATTCCAGCGGGTATTTATACAATGAGCAGTTCTTC. Its amino acids are CASSQDSSGYLYNEQFF.